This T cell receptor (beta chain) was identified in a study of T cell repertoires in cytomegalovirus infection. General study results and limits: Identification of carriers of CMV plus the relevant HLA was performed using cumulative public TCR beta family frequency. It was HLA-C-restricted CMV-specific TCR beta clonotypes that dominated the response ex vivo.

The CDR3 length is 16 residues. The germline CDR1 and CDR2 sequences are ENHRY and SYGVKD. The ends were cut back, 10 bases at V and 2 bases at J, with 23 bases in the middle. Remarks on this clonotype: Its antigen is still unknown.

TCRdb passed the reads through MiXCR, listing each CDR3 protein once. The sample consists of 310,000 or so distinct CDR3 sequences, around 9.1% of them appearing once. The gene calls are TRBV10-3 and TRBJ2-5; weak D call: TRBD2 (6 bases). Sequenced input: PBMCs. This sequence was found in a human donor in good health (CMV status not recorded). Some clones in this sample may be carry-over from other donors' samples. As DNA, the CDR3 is TGTGCCACCGTCTCTACCTCGGCTAGCGATCAAGAGACCCAGTACTTC. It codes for CATVSTSASDQETQYF.